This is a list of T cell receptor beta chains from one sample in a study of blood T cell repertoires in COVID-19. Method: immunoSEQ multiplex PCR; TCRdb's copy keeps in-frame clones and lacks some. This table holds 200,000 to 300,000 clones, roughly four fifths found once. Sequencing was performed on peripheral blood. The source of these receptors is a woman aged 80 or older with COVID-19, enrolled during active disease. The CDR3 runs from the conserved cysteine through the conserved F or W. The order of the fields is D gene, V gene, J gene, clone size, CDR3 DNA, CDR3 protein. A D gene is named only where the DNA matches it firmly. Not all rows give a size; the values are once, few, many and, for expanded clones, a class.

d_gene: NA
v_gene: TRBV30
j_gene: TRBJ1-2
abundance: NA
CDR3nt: TGTGCCTGGGACAGGAGATCTAACTATGGCTACACCTTC
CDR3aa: CAWDRRSNYGYTF

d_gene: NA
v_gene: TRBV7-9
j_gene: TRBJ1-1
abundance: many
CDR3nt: TGTGCCAGCAGCTTAAGGGAGACTGAAGCTTTCTTT
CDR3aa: CASSLRETEAFF

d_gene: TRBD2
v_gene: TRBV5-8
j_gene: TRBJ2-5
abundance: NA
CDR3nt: TGTGCCAGCAGCTTGGTCAGCGGGGGCGGTACCCAGTACTTC
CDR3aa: CASSLVSGGGTQYF

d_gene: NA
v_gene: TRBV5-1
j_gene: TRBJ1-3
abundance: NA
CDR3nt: TGCGCCAGCAGCTGGCGGGACCGGAGCTCTGGAAACACCATATATTTT
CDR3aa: CASSWRDRSSGNTIYF

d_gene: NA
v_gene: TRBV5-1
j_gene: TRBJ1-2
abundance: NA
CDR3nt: TGCGCCAGCAGCTTGGAGGGGGGGAACTATGGCTACACCTTC
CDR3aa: CASSLEGGNYGYTF

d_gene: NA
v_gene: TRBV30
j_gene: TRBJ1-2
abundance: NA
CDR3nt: TGTGCCTGGGTGGGGCCAGCCTATGGCTACACCTTC
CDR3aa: CAWVGPAYGYTF

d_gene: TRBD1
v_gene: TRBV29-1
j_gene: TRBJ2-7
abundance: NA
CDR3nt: TGCAGCGTCAAACAGGGGTGGGCCTCCTACGAGCAGTACTTC
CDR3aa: CSVKQGWASYEQYF

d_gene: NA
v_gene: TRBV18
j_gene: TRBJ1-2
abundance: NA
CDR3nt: TGTGCCAGCTCACCACCAGGGGTTCCCCGAGCGGGCTACACCTTC
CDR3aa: CASSPPGVPRAGYTF

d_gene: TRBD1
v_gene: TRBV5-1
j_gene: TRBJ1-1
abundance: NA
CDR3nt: TGCGCCAGCAGCCTGCCGGGACAGATGAACACTGAAGCTTTCTTT
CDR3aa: CASSLPGQMNTEAFF

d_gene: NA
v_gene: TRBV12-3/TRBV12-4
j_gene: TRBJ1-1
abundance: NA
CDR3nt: TGTGCCAGCAGTAGCACAGTAAACACTGAAGCTTTCTTT
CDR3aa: CASSSTVNTEAFF

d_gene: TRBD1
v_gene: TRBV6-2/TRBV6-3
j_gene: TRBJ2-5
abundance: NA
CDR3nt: TGTGCCAGCAGTATGAACCGGGACAGGGGCTACGAGACCCAGTACTTC
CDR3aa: CASSMNRDRGYETQYF

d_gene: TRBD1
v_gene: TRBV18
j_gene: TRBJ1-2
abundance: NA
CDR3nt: TGTGCCAGCTCACCCAGGACAGGGGGCGGAGGAAGCTACACCTTC
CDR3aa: CASSPRTGGGGSYTF

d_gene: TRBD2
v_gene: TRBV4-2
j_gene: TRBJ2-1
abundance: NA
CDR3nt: TGTGCCAGCAGCCAAGATGGCGGGGGGCTCAATGAGCAGTTCTTC
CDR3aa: CASSQDGGGLNEQFF

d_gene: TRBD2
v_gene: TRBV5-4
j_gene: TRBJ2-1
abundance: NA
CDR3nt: TGTGCCAGCAGCCTTCCCGACCTAGCGGGGGTCGACAATGAGCAGTTCTTC
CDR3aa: CASSLPDLAGVDNEQFF

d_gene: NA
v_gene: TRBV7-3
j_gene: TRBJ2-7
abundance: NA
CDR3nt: TGTGCCAGCAGCTTAAACGCAGGGGACGAGCAGTACTTC
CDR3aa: CASSLNAGDEQYF

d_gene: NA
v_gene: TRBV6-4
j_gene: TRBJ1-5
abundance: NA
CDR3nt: TGTGCCAGCAGTGACTCGAGGGCCGGGGTCGGTTTATATCAGCCCCAGCATTTT
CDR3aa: CASSDSRAGVGLYQPQHF

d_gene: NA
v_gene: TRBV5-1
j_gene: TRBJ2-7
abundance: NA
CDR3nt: TGCGCCAGCAGCTTAACGGGACAATACGAGCAGTACTTC
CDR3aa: CASSLTGQYEQYF

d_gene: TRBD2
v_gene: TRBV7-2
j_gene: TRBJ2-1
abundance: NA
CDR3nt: TGTGCCAGCAGCCCACAACCTAGCGGGAGCAATGAGCAGTTCTTC
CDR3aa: CASSPQPSGSNEQFF

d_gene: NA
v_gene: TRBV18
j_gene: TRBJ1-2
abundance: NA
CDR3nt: TGTGCCAGCTCTCCCGGGGAGGACGGCTATGGCTACACCTTC
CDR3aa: CASSPGEDGYGYTF

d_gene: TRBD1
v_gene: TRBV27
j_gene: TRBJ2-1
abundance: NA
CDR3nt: TGTGCCAGCAGTCCTCTGGACAGGGGGTCCTACAATGAGCAGTTCTTC
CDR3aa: CASSPLDRGSYNEQFF

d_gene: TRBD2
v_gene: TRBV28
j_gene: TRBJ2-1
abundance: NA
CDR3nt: TGTGCCAGCAGTTTCGGGGGAGGGAGTATTCAGTTCTTC
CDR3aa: CASSFGGGSIQFF

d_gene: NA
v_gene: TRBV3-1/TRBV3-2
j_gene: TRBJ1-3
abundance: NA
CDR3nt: TGTGCCAGCAGTGCAGACACTCACTCTGGAAACACCATATATTTT
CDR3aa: CASSADTHSGNTIYF

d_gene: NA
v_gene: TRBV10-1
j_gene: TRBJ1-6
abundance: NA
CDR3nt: TGCGCCAGCAGTGCCGTTAATTCACCCCTCCACTTT
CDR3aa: CASSAVNSPLHF

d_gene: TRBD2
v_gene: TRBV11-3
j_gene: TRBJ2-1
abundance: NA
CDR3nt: TGTGCCAGCAGCTTGGAGGGTGGGACTAGCGGGAGAGCTGGTGAGCAGTTCTTC
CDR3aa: CASSLEGGTSGRAGEQFF

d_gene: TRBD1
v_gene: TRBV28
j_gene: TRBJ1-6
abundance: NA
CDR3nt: TGTGCCAGCGGAAGGACAGGGTCTTCACCCCTCCACTTT
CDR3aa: CASGRTGSSPLHF

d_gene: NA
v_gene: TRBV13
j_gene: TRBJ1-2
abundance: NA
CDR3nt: TGTGCCAGCAGTTCCGGAGGGGCCACTAACTATGGCTACACCTTC
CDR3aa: CASSSGGATNYGYTF

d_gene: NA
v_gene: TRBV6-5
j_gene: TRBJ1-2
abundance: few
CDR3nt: TGTGCCAGCAGTCAACGGACAGACGTCGACTATGGCTACACCTTC
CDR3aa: CASSQRTDVDYGYTF

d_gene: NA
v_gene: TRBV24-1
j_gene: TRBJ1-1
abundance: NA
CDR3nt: TGTGCCACCAGTCAGGGGACTGAAGCTTTCTTT
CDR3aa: CATSQGTEAFF

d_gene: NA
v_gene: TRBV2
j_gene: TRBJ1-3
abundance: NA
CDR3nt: TGTGCCAGCAGTGGGCAGGGGAGAAACACCATATATTTT
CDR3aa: CASSGQGRNTIYF

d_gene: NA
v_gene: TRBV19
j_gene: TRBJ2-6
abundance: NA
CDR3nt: TGTGCCAGTAGTAATCAGGGGACTGGGGCCAACGTCCTGACTTTC
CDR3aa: CASSNQGTGANVLTF

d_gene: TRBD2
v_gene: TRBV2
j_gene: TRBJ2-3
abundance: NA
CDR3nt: TGTGCCACCCGACTAGCGGGACTAACAGATACGCAGTATTTT
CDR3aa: CATRLAGLTDTQYF

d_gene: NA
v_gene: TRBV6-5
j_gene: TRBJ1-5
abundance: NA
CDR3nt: TGTGCCAGCAGAACCACAGGGAACAATCAGCCCCAGCATTTT
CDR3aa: CASRTTGNNQPQHF

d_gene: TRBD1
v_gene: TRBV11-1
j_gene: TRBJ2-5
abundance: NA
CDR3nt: TGTGCCAGCAGCCCGGCACAGGGGGTGGAGACCCAGTACTTC
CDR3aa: CASSPAQGVETQYF

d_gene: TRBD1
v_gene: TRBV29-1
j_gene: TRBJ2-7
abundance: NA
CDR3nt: TGCAGCGTTGAAGTTGGGACCCGGACAGGGGGCTACGAGCAGTACTTC
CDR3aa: CSVEVGTRTGGYEQYF

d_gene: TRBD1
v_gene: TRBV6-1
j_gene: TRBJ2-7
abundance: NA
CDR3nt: TGTGCCAGCAGTGAGGGGACAGGGGGTTTCTACGAGCAGTACTTC
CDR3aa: CASSEGTGGFYEQYF

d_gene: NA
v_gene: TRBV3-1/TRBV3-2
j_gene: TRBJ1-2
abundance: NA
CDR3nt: TGTGCCAGCAGCCGATCCGGGACAACCCAAGGGATATATGGCTACACCTTC
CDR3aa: CASSRSGTTQGIYGYTF

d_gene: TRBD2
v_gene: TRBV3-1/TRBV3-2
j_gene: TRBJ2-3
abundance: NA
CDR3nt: TGTGCCAGCAGCCTTAGCGGGGGGGCCGCAGATACGCAGTATTTT
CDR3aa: CASSLSGGAADTQYF

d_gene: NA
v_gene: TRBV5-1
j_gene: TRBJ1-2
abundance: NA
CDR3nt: TGCGCCAGCAGCTTGGAACCAGGGAACTATGGCTACACCTTC
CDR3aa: CASSLEPGNYGYTF

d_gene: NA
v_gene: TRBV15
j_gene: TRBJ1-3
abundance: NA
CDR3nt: TGTGCCACCAGCAGAGATCAGGGGCACTCTGGAAACACCATATATTTT
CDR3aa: CATSRDQGHSGNTIYF

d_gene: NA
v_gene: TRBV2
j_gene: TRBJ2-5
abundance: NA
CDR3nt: TGTGCCAGTAGGCGGGGCCAAGAGACCCAGTACTTC
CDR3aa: CASRRGQETQYF

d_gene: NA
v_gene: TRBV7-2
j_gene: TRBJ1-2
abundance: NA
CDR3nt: TGTGCCAGCAGATCCCTGGGTAGTGAGGTTGGCTACACCTTC
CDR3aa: CASRSLGSEVGYTF

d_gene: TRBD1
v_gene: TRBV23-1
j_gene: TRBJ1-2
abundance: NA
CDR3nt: TGCGCCAGCAGTCAGCCTACAGGGGCCTATGGCTACACCTTC
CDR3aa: CASSQPTGAYGYTF

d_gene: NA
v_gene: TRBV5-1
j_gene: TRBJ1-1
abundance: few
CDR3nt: TGCGCCAGCAGCTTGTTGGGGCCGAACACTGAAGCTTTCTTT
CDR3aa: CASSLLGPNTEAFF

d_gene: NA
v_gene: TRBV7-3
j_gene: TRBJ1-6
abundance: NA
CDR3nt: TGTGCCAGCAGCTTAAGTCCCAGGGGTAATTCACCCCTCCACTTT
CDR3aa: CASSLSPRGNSPLHF

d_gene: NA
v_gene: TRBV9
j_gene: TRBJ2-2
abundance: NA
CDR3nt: TGTGCCAGCAGCGGTTACGGGGCGAACACCGGGGAGCTGTTTTTT
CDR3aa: CASSGYGANTGELFF

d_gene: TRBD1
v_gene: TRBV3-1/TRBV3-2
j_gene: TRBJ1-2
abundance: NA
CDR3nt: TGTGCCAGCAGCTTTGACAGGGGGCTTGGCTACACCTTC
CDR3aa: CASSFDRGLGYTF

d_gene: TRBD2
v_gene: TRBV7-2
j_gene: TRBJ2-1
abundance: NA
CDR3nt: TGTGCCAGCAGCCTTCTTGGACTAGCCAGCTCCTACAATGAGCAGTTCTTC
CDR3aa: CASSLLGLASSYNEQFF

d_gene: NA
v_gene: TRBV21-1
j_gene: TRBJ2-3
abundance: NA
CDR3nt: TGTGCCAGCAGCATACGGACTAGCGGGAGTCCCCCCAATCATGCGGATACGCAGTATTTT
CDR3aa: CASSIRTSGSPPNHADTQYF

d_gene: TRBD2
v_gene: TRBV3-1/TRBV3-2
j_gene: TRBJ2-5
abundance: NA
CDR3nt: TGTGCCAGCAGCCGGAAGGGAGCGGGGGAGACCCAGTACTTC
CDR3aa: CASSRKGAGETQYF

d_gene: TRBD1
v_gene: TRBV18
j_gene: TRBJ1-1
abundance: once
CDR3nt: TGTGCCAGCTCACCACAGACAGGACAGGGCGCTGAAGCTTTCTTT
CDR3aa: CASSPQTGQGAEAFF

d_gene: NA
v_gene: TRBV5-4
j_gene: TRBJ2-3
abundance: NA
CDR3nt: TGTGCCAGCAGCTTGACCGACGGAGGTACGCAGTATTTT
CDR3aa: CASSLTDGGTQYF

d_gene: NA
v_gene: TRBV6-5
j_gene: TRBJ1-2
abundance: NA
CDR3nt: TGTGCCAGCAGTCCGGACAGCTCCTATGGCTACACCTTC
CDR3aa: CASSPDSSYGYTF